One sample yielded the 2 T cell receptor beta chains listed below, sequenced in a study of blood T cells in healthy people across ages. Primers used in a second PCR of about 7 to 12 cycles were a sample-barcoded 5' primer and a J-beta primer mix. Each CDR3 protein is one row after TCRdb ran MiXCR on the 5' RACE reads. The sample contains hundreds of thousands of distinct CDR3 sequences, around 21% of which appear only once. Sequenced material: blood. The receptor set was obtained from a man between 70 and 80 years old in good health.

This sequence joins TRBV2 and TRBJ1-4; 7 bases map to TRBD1. The V segment lost 2 bases and the J segment 6 bases; nucleotides outside the gene matches: 6. There are 15 residues in the CDR3. Germline V gene lookup returns CDR1 SNHLY and CDR2 FYNNEI. For the CDR3, the DNA is TGTGCCAGCAGTGAATATAGGGGGCGAGATGAAAAACTGTTTTTT. Translation gives CASSEYRGRDEKLFF.

This clonotype was recorded a few times. The chain recombines TRBV7-9 with TRBJ2-5; TRBD2 matches 7 bases. Germline trimming cut 5 bases from V and 1 base from J; bases unmatched to any gene: 4. Germline V gene sequence: CDR1 SEHNR, CDR2 FQNEAQ (reference sequence). CDR3 length equals 14 residues. The DNA of the CDR3 is TGTGCCAGCAGCCGAATAGCGGGCCAAGAGACCCAGTACTTC. It is translated as CASSRIAGQETQYF.